A single sample is the source of the 30 T cell receptor beta chains below, sequenced in a study of blood T cell repertoires in COVID-19. Clones were sequenced by immunoSEQ multiplex PCR, and TCRdb holds only the in-frame ones, with some missing. Here the sample spans more than 65,000 clones, over 65% being singletons. The sequenced sample consisted of peripheral blood. The source is a human donor in a cohort sampled during active COVID-19.

The chain couples TRBV21-1 to TRBJ1-2; TRBD1 is the table's D call, not checked against the DNA. TRBV21-1 represents a pseudogene. This CDR3 spans 17 amino acids. CDR3 DNA: TGTGCCAGCAGCAAAGTAGGGATGGCCAGGGAAGCATATGGCTACACCTTC. Protein sequence: CASSKVGMAREAYGYTF.

The chain recombines TRBV6-5 with TRBJ1-5; 12 nucleotides agree with TRBD1. From germline, CDR1 is MNHEY and CDR2 SVGAGI. Trimming cost V 6 bases and J 7 bases; bases outside gene matches: 7. This CDR3 comprises 15 residues. The CDR3 region has the DNA TGTGCCAGCAGGAGGGACAGGGGGCTTCGGCAGCCCCAGCATTTT. Its protein product is CASRRDRGLRQPQHF.

The chain joins TRBV5-1 to TRBJ2-7; perhaps TRBD1 as D (6 bases). V lost 0 bases, J lost 2 bases, and 12 bases lay in between. The CDR3 spans 15 residues. Germline CDR1 is SGHRS and CDR2 is YFSETQ. The CDR3 region is CASSLDQGFPYEQYF. Written as DNA, the CDR3 is TGCGCCAGCAGCTTGGATCAGGGGTTTCCCTACGAGCAGTACTTC.

This rearrangement joins TRBV2 to TRBJ2-2; possibly TRBD1 for D (6 bases). Germline values: CDR1 SNHLY, CDR2 FYNNEI. The CDR3 runs to 17 residues. The ends were cut back, 3 bases at V and 6 bases at J, with 20 bases in the middle. This CDR3 reads CASSDDLSPHRAGELFF. The CDR3 bases are TGTGCCAGCAGTGACGATCTTTCCCCTCACAGGGCCGGGGAGCTGTTTTTT.

The chain uses TRBV7-3 and TRBJ2-1; 8 bases align to TRBD2. V lost 5 bases and J lost 8; bases outside the gene matches: 17. CDR1 is SGHTA and CDR2 is FQGTGA in the germline V gene. The CDR3 loop spans 17 amino acids. The CDR3 reads CASSLRRGGGRSDEQFF. The CDR3 DNA follows: TGTGCCAGCAGCCTCCGACGGGGGGGCGGGAGATCTGATGAGCAGTTCTTC. The full variable domain, its missing parts supplied by reference TRBV7-3 and TRBJ2-1, is GAGVSQTPSNKVTEKGKYVELRCDPISGHTALYWYRQSLGQGPEFLIYFQGTGAADDSGLPNDRFFAVRPEGSVSTLKIQRTERGDSAVYLCASSLRRGGGRSDEQFFGPGTRLTVL.

The chain recombines TRBV28 with TRBJ2-7, with 10 bases identical to TRBD1. The CDR3 covers 13 residues. With V trimmed by 6 bases and J by 5 bases, 4 bases remained unmatched. From germline, CDR1 is MDHEN and CDR2 SYDVKM. CDR3 residues: CASRDRGWHEQYF. CDR3 in DNA: TGTGCCAGCAGGGACAGGGGGTGGCACGAGCAGTACTTC.

V gene TRBV5-1 combines with J gene TRBJ2-5; TRBD1 matches 9 bases. The length of the CDR3 is 14 residues. Per germline, CDR1 SGHRS and CDR2 YFSETQ. V was pared by 4 bases and J by 4 bases, with 5 bases of the junction left unmatched. The CDR3 is CASSPQGAGETQYF. DNA of the CDR3: TGCGCCAGCAGCCCACAGGGGGCTGGAGAGACCCAGTACTTC.

The gene calls are TRBV3-1 (or the pseudogene TRBV3-2) and TRBJ2-7; TRBD2 aligns across 8 bases. Unmatched junction bases numbered 8, after V lost 4 bases and J lost 6 bases. Germline V gene lookup returns CDR1 LGHDT and CDR2 YNNKEL (reference sequence). The CDR3 length is 14 residues. DNA for the CDR3: TGTGCCAGCAGCCCAGTCGGGGGGGCTGTCGAGCAGTACTTC. Its translation: CASSPVGGAVEQYF.

The V call is TRBV14, the J call TRBJ1-1, with 7 bases lining up with TRBD1. The CDR3 has 14 residues. Losses at the gene ends were 6 bases for V and 1 base for J; bases not matched to a gene: 5. The germline V gene encodes CDR1 SGHDN and CDR2 FVKESK. The CDR3 region has the DNA TGTGCCAGCAGGGGAACAGGGGCGAACACTGAAGCTTTCTTT. Translating gives CASRGTGANTEAFF.

The CDR3 DNA reads TGCAGCGTTGACGGGGGGGTAAATCAAGCTTTCTTT. Its protein product is CSVDGGVNQAFF. The chain carries TRBV29-1 and TRBJ1-1, with D possibly matching TRBD1 (5 bases). Germline V gene lookup returns CDR1 SQVTM and CDR2 ANQGSEA. The CDR3 covers 12 residues. Trimming removed 3 bases from V and 9 bases from J, with 14 bases in between.

The V call is TRBV28, the J call TRBJ1-2; TRBD1 matches at 8 bases. Looked up from germline, CDR1 is MDHEN and CDR2 is SYDVKM. The CDR3 contains 16 residues. With V trimmed by 5 bases and J by 0 bases, 8 bases remained unmatched. The CDR3 spells CASSPLGQVTNYGYTF. The DNA for the CDR3 is TGTGCCAGCAGTCCCCTGGGACAGGTTACTAACTATGGCTACACCTTC.

V usage is TRBV19 and J usage is TRBJ2-1; 7 bases fit TRBD2. CDR1 is LNHDA and CDR2 is SQIVND in the germline V gene (reference sequence). Trimming at V came to 5 bases and at J to 7 bases, leaving 14 bases not matched to a gene. CDR3 size: 16 residues. The DNA of the CDR3 is TGTGCCAGTAGTCCCCGGGCGGGGGTTGTTGGGAATGAGCAGTTCTTC. Its translation is CASSPRAGVVGNEQFF. The full variable domain, with the rest looked up from reference TRBV19 and TRBJ2-1, is DGGITQSPKYLFRKEGQNVTLSCEQNLNHDAMYWYRQDPGQGLRLIYYSQIVNDFQKGDIAEGYSVSREKKESFPLTVTSAQKNPTAFYLCASSPRAGVVGNEQFFGPGTRLTVL.

This chain links TRBV5-1 with TRBJ2-1, with TRBD2 matching over 8 bases. Looked up from germline, CDR1 is SGHRS and CDR2 is YFSETQ. This CDR3 contains 14 residues. V lost 5 bases, J lost 10 bases, and 11 bases stayed unmatched. The CDR3 DNA sequence: TGCGCCAGCAGTAGCGGGGACTTAAGAGAGGAGCAGTTCTTC. Its protein is CASSSGDLREEQFF. Variable domain in full (rest from reference TRBV5-1 and TRBJ2-1): KAGVTQTPRYLIKTRGQQVTLSCSPISGHRSVSWYQQTPGQGLQFLFEYFSETQRNKGNFPGRFSGRQFSNSRSEMNVSTLELGDSALYLCASSSGDLREEQFFGPGTRLTVL.

The chain has TRBV5-4 and TRBJ2-1; 7 bases line up with TRBD1. Germline values: CDR1 SGHNT, CDR2 YYREEE (reference sequence). Trimming took 3 bases from V and 4 from J; bases not matched to a gene: 7. The CDR3 length is 15 residues. The CDR3 is CASSSPGQMYNEQFF. The CDR3 coding sequence is TGTGCCAGCAGCTCTCCGGGACAGATGTACAATGAGCAGTTCTTC.

The rearrangement joins TRBV6-5 to TRBJ2-5; D remains unclear. V was shortened by 0 bases and J by 5 bases, with 10 bases between the two germline ends. The CDR3 is made up of 14 amino acids. The V gene's germline CDR1 is MNHEY and CDR2 SVGAGI. The CDR3 DNA sequence: TGTGCCAGCAGTTACTCGAGCGTTGGCGAGACCCAGTACTTC. It encodes CASSYSSVGETQYF.

This clone has just one count. The same CDR3 can be traced to other DNA sequences in this sample. The rearrangement links TRBV6-5 to TRBJ2-7; the match to TRBD2 covers 7 bases. With V trimmed by 6 bases and J by 2 bases, 7 bases remained unmatched. Germline CDR1 is MNHEY and CDR2 is SVGAGI. CDR3 length: 14 residues. In DNA, the CDR3 is TGTGCCAGCAGGCGGACGGGGGGACCCTACGAGCAGTACTTC. It codes for CASRRTGGPYEQYF.

The chain has TRBV13 and TRBJ2-6, with 7 bases fitting TRBD1. V lost 5 bases and J lost 3; bases outside the gene matches: 4. Per the germline V gene, CDR1 is PRHDT and CDR2 is FYEKMQ (reference sequence). The CDR3 is 15 amino acids. The CDR3 loop is CASSGQGDGANVLTF. The CDR3 DNA follows: TGTGCCAGCAGCGGTCAGGGGGATGGGGCCAACGTCCTGACTTTC. The full variable domain, in which reference TRBV13 and TRBJ2-6 provide the parts outside the CDR3, is AAGVIQSPRHLIKEKRETATLKCYPIPRHDTVYWYQQGPGQDPQFLISFYEKMQSDKGSIPDRFSAQQFSDYHSELNMSSLELGDSALYFCASSGQGDGANVLTFGAGSRLTVL.

This clone was counted a single time. CDR3: CASSYWTGGRANYGYTF. The CDR3, as DNA: TGTGCCAGCAGTTACTGGACAGGGGGAAGAGCTAACTATGGCTACACCTTC. J is TRBJ1-2 and V is TRBV6-2 or TRBV6-3, with 10 bases aligning to TRBD1. This CDR3 has 17 amino acids. Germline CDR1 MNHEY, CDR2 SVGEGT. Trimming at V came to 1 base and at J to 0 bases, leaving 5 bases not matched to a gene.

The J gene is TRBJ2-5, the V gene TRBV12-5; D is unresolved. Germline-derived CDR1 and CDR2 are LGHNT and FRNRAP. Between the trimmed V and J ends, which lost 5 bases and 2 bases, there was a span of 6 bases. This CDR3 region has 12 residues. Here the CDR3 DNA reads TGTGCTAGTGGTACAGTTCAAGAGACCCAGTACTTC. It yields the protein CASGTVQETQYF. Looking up the rest from reference TRBV12-5 and TRBJ2-5 gives the full variable domain: DARVTQTPRHKVTEMGQEVTMRCQPILGHNTVFWYRQTMMQGLELLAYFRNRAPLDDSGMPKDRFSAEMPDATLATLKIQPSEPRDSAVYFCASGTVQETQYFGPGTRLLVL.

This rearrangement joins TRBV5-1 to TRBJ2-5; 8 nucleotides match TRBD1. Unmatched junction bases numbered 4, after V lost 4 bases and J lost 5 bases. There are 13 residues in the CDR3. Germline CDR1 is SGHRS and CDR2 is YFSETQ. CDR3 nucleotide sequence: TGCGCCAGCAGCACAGACAGGGGTGAGACCCAGTACTTC. Translation gives CASSTDRGETQYF.

V and J are TRBV7-9 and TRBJ2-1, with 7 bases fitting TRBD1. Germline assignment: CDR1 SEHNR and CDR2 FQNEAQ (reference sequence). The CDR3 sequence is 16 residues long. After removal of 5 bases from V and 6 bases from J, the junction contained 13 bases not matched to a gene. The CDR3 here is CASSPDREPSRNEQFF. CDR3 DNA sequence: TGTGCCAGCAGCCCCGACAGGGAACCTTCTCGCAATGAGCAGTTCTTC.

The rearrangement joins TRBV6-5 to TRBJ2-7; TRBD1 aligns across 7 bases. The CDR3 length is 15 residues. Germline CDR1 reads MNHEY; CDR2 reads SVGAGI. The V gene end was trimmed by 6 bases and the J gene end by 2 bases; junction bases not matched to a gene: 10. CDR3 sequence (DNA): TGTGCCAGCAGAGCGGACAGGAGAAGAGCCTACGAGCAGTACTTC. This codes for CASRADRRRAYEQYF.

This clone was observed a handful of times. V usage is TRBV5-1 and J usage is TRBJ1-2; 12 nucleotides line up with TRBD1. The germline V gene encodes CDR1 SGHRS and CDR2 YFSETQ. The CDR3 totals 15 residues. With 3 bases clipped from V and 5 bases from J, the junction kept 5 bases outside the gene matches. CDR3 sequence (DNA): TGCGCCAGCAGCTCCGGGACAGGGGGCCCATATGGCTACACCTTC. This encodes CASSSGTGGPYGYTF.

The rearrangement links TRBV27 to TRBJ2-3; D uncertain. This CDR3 is 13 amino acids long. Trimming stripped 2 bases from V and 9 bases from J, with 12 bases between. CDR1 is MNHEY, CDR2 SMNVEV, per germline (reference sequence). The DNA for the CDR3 is TGTGCCAGCAGTTTAACCCCGCTAGGCACGCAGTATTTT. This codes for CASSLTPLGTQYF.

The rearrangement links TRBV28 to TRBJ1-2; D is uncertain. This CDR3 region has 14 residues. CDR1 is MDHEN and CDR2 is SYDVKM in the germline V gene. The V and J ends lost 2 bases and 7 bases respectively, with 14 bases between them. This CDR3 reads CASSLREPSGGYTF. As DNA, the CDR3 is TGTGCCAGCAGTTTACGGGAGCCTTCGGGTGGCTACACCTTC.

The V call is TRBV5-1, the J call TRBJ2-7; possible D gene TRBD2, 5 bases. The CDR3 extends over 14 amino acids. V lost 0 bases, J lost 0 bases, and 7 bases lay in between. Per the germline V gene, CDR1 is SGHRS and CDR2 is YFSETQ. This chain's CDR3 is CASSLVRGSYEQYF. The CDR3 DNA reads TGCGCCAGCAGCTTGGTTCGGGGCTCCTACGAGCAGTACTTC.

This rearrangement joins TRBV19 to TRBJ2-5; 7 nucleotides align to TRBD1. There are 16 residues in the CDR3. Germline values: CDR1 LNHDA, CDR2 SQIVND (reference sequence). The V gene end was trimmed by 1 base and the J gene end by 5 bases; junction bases not matched to a gene: 10. The CDR3 region is CASSIGGQVLRETQYF. The CDR3 bases are TGTGCCAGTAGTATAGGAGGACAGGTCCTAAGGGAGACCCAGTACTTC.

The gene calls are TRBV4-1 and TRBJ1-3; tentatively, D is TRBD1 (5 bases). V was shortened by 3 bases and J by 0 bases, with 18 bases between the two germline ends. In germline, CDR1 is MGHRA, CDR2 YSYEKL. CDR3 length equals 18 residues. The CDR3 spells CASSQEGVFRGSGNTIYF. The CDR3 DNA reads TGCGCCAGCAGCCAGGAAGGGGTTTTCAGAGGCTCTGGAAACACCATATATTTT.

The chain is built from TRBV27 and TRBJ1-1, with TRBD1 matching over 7 bases. CDR1 and CDR2 (germline): MNHEY, SMNVEV (reference sequence). This CDR3 has 13 residues. The junction had 5 bases not matched to a gene; V was cut back by 0 bases and J by 10 bases. The CDR3 nucleotides read TGTGCCAGCAGTTTATCCCGGAGGGGGCGAGCTTTCTTT. It is translated as CASSLSRRGRAFF.

The J gene is TRBJ1-2, the V gene TRBV5-1; 7 bases are a match to TRBD1. The CDR3 has 15 residues. V lost 0 bases to trimming and J lost 5 bases; unmatched junction nucleotides: 7. CDR1 SGHRS and CDR2 YFSETQ come from the germline V gene. CDR3 region: CASSLAAGGIYGYTF. The CDR3 nucleotides are TGCGCCAGCAGCTTGGCGGCAGGGGGGATTTATGGCTACACCTTC.